The 4 T cell receptor beta chains below come from one sample, sequenced in a study of T cell repertoires in cytomegalovirus infection. Their cognate antigens are unknown. TCRdb recomputed calls from the reads with MiXCR, one row per CDR3 protein. The sample holds roughly 860,000 distinct CDR3 sequences, 30% to 35% seen once. This specimen consisted of cultured CD8+ T cells from PBMCs, obtained from culture after CMV antigen stimulation. These receptors all stem from a human donor in good health (CMV status not recorded). Some clones in this sample may be carry-over from other donors' samples.

The chain combines TRBV7-9 with TRBJ2-7; a possible D gene is TRBD1 (6 bases). Trimming left V 4 bases short and J 2 bases short, with 18 bases between. Germline V gene lookup returns CDR1 SEHNR and CDR2 FQNEAQ (reference sequence). The length of the CDR3 is 16 residues. The CDR3 DNA is TGTGCCAGCAGCTCCGGGACAACTACCTACCCCTACGAGCAGTACGTC. Amino acid sequence: CASSSGTTTYPYEQYV.

This clonotype was seen just once. The chain links TRBV12-3 or TRBV12-4 to TRBJ2-1; 12 bases align to TRBD2. The V gene end was trimmed by 4 bases and the J gene end by 8 bases; junction bases not matched to a gene: 3. The CDR3 is made up of 14 amino acids. The CDR3 DNA follows: TGTGCCAGCAGTTGGACTAGCGGGGTAGATGAGCAGTTCTTC. Amino acid sequence: CASSWTSGVDEQFF.

In this sample, this clonotype turned up a few times. This chain uses TRBV2 with TRBJ1-6, with D uncertain. This CDR3 contains 15 residues. Germline CDR1 is SNHLY and CDR2 is FYNNEI. The V end lost 2 bases, the J end lost 13 bases, and 18 bases lay between the germline ends. CDR3 region: CASSEIPNRRDPLHF. Written as DNA, the CDR3 is TGTGCCAGCAGTGAAATCCCCAATCGAAGAGATCCCCTCCACTTT.

This clonotype was observed a few times. The chain is built from TRBV27 and TRBJ2-2, with 7 bases matching TRBD1. The CDR3 extends over 14 amino acids. Trimming at V came to 4 bases and at J to 6 bases, leaving 5 bases not matched to a gene. CDR1 is MNHEY, CDR2 SMNVEV, per germline (reference sequence). CDR3 sequence (DNA): TGTGCCAGCAGTTCCGGGACAGTTCCCGGGGAGCTGTTTTTT. Protein: CASSSGTVPGELFF.